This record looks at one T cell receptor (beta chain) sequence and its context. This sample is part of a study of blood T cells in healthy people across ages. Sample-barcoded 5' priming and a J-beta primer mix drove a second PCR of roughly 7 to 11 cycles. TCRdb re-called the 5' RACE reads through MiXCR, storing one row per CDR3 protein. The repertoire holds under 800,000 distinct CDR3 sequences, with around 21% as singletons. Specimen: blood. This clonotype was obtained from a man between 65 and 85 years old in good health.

The CDR3 DNA reads as TGTGCCAGCAGCTTAACGGGAAGGGATTCACCCCTCCACTTT. Protein: CASSLTGRDSPLHF. The rearrangement links TRBV7-8 to TRBJ1-6; D is unclear. With 2 bases removed from V and 8 bases from J, the gap between germline ends came to 10 bases. The CDR3 has 14 amino acids. The germline gives CDR1 SGHVS, CDR2 FQNEAQ.